These 19 T cell receptor beta chains were sequenced from one sample in a study of radiation and T cells in renal cell carcinoma. Generated by immunoSEQ multiplex PCR, the TCRdb table keeps only in-frame clones and is missing some. In the table there are 100,000 or so clones, 65% to 90% of which are singletons. As for time point: baseline pretreatment blood. Treatment given: 15 Gy SBRT to primary tumor, nephrectomy 4 weeks later. The sample consisted of blood, taken from a patient whose treatment included radiotherapy and nephrectomy. Every receptor here comes from a man in his forties or fifties with renal cell carcinoma.

In nucleotides, the CDR3 is TGTGCCAGCAGCTTAGGCCAGTTGGGCCATGAGCAGTTCTTC. Its translation is CASSLGQLGHEQFF. The rearrangement uses TRBV7-9 and TRBJ2-1; D uncertain. CDR1 and CDR2 (germline): SEHNR, FQNEAQ (reference sequence). The V and J ends lost 1 base and 8 bases respectively, with 12 bases between them. This CDR3 comprises 14 residues.

The V gene is TRBV7-6, the J gene TRBJ2-1, with 7 bases aligning to TRBD1. V dropped 5 bases and J dropped 2; count of bases not matched to a gene: 3. This CDR3 spans 14 amino acids. CDR1 SGHVS and CDR2 FNYEAQ come from the germline V gene. The CDR3 DNA sequence: TGTGCCAGCAGCCATGGGACAGCCTACAATGAGCAGTTCTTC. Translated, it gives CASSHGTAYNEQFF.

The chain has TRBV5-1 and TRBJ2-1; tentative D call: TRBD1 (6 bases). The CDR3 is 17 residues long. Trimming removed 4 bases at V and 6 bases at J, with 23 bases between. CDR1 is SGHRS, CDR2 YFSETQ, per germline. The CDR3 sequence: CASSPRSAGESFNEQFF. In DNA, the CDR3 is TGCGCCAGCAGCCCGAGATCCGCAGGGGAGTCGTTCAATGAGCAGTTCTTC.

This rearrangement joins TRBV7-2 to TRBJ2-7; 9 bases are a match to TRBD2. Losses at the gene ends were 5 bases for V and 0 bases for J; bases not matched to a gene: 5. The CDR3 totals 15 residues. In germline, CDR1 is SGHTA, CDR2 FQGNSA. The CDR3 spells CASSPSGTRSYEQYF. The DNA of the CDR3 is TGTGCCAGCAGCCCTAGCGGGACACGCTCCTACGAGCAGTACTTC.

This chain links TRBV5-4 with TRBJ2-3; D is ambiguous. This CDR3 comprises 16 residues. Trimming pared 4 bases from V and 0 bases from J, leaving 15 bases between. Germline-derived CDR1 and CDR2 are SGHNT and YYREEE (reference sequence). The CDR3 region is CASSREPGRSTDTQYF. CDR3 DNA sequence: TGTGCCAGCAGCCGCGAACCGGGTCGAAGCACAGATACGCAGTATTTT.

The genes are TRBV2 and TRBJ2-2, with D perhaps matching TRBD1 (6 bases). Trimming shortened V by 3 bases and J by 2 bases, and 16 bases separated the two germline ends. This CDR3 comprises 17 residues. The germline gives CDR1 SNHLY, CDR2 FYNNEI. CDR3 region: CASSDVDGTFNTGELFF. CDR3 DNA sequence: TGTGCCAGCAGTGATGTGGACGGGACATTCAACACCGGGGAGCTGTTTTTT.

This chain uses TRBV19 with TRBJ2-5, with TRBD1 matching over 7 bases. Looked up from germline, CDR1 is LNHDA and CDR2 is SQIVND (reference sequence). V shed 1 base and J 1 base; nucleotides not matched to a gene: 6. The CDR3 runs to 16 residues. CDR3 sequence reads: CASSIGIGTAQETQYF. The CDR3 coding sequence is TGTGCCAGTAGTATAGGGATAGGGACAGCCCAAGAGACCCAGTACTTC.

The V gene is TRBV6-6, the J gene TRBJ1-2; TRBD1 matches at 8 bases. From germline, CDR1 is MNHNY and CDR2 SVGAGI (reference sequence). J was trimmed by 7 bases and V by 0 bases; bases with no gene match: 4. The CDR3 spans 14 residues. CDR3 in amino acids: CASSYSSQGVGYTF. Here the CDR3 DNA reads TGTGCCAGCAGTTACTCGTCACAGGGGGTTGGCTACACCTTC.

This chain links TRBV27 with TRBJ2-1; possibly TRBD1 for D (7 bases). Germline V gene lookup returns CDR1 MNHEY and CDR2 SMNVEV (reference sequence). CDR3 length: 13 amino acids. Trimming removed 8 bases from V and 7 bases from J, with 15 bases in between. CDR3 sequence reads: CASGGTVTNEQFF. The DNA of the CDR3 is TGTGCCAGCGGCGGGACAGTTACTAATGAGCAGTTCTTC.

This chain joins TRBV4-1 and TRBJ1-2; 9 positions match TRBD1. The V and J ends lost 0 bases and 2 bases, in that order; junction bases with no gene match: 7. This CDR3 comprises 17 residues. In germline, CDR1 is MGHRA, CDR2 YSYEKL. CDR3 sequence: CASSQEVRTGENYGYTF. The DNA of the CDR3 is TGCGCCAGCAGCCAAGAAGTAAGGACAGGGGAAAACTATGGCTACACCTTC.

The chain couples TRBV2 to TRBJ2-5; D is uncertain. Matching the DNA end better, TRBJ2-7 makes the J call doubtful. The CDR3 extends over 13 amino acids. The V gene's germline CDR1 is SNHLY and CDR2 FYNNEI. The CDR3 region is CASMGLLSYEQYF. DNA for the CDR3: TGTGCCAGCATGGGCCTCCTAAGCTACGAGCAGTACTTC.

The chain is built from TRBV19 and TRBJ2-3; 8 bases match TRBD2. J gave up 0 bases and V 6 bases, and 5 bases lay outside the gene matches. This CDR3 has 15 amino acids. Germline CDR1 reads LNHDA; CDR2 reads SQIVND (reference sequence). For the CDR3, the DNA is TGTGCCAGTAGAACGGGGGGGTCTAGCACAGATACGCAGTATTTT. It codes for CASRTGGSSTDTQYF.

The chain links TRBV11-1 to TRBJ2-7; TRBD2 matches at 11 bases. This CDR3 region has 15 residues. Germline trimming cut 5 bases from V and 3 bases from J; bases unmatched to any gene: 6. CDR1 is SGHAT, CDR2 FQDESV, per germline (reference sequence). CDR3 in DNA: TGTGCCAGCAGCGCGACTAGCGGGGTCGTCTACGAGCAGTACTTC. This sequence encodes CASSATSGVVYEQYF.

The chain couples TRBV28 to TRBJ1-2; 10 nucleotides align to TRBD1. CDR1 and CDR2 from the germline V gene are MDHEN and SYDVKM. The V segment lost 8 bases and the J segment 4 bases; nucleotides outside the gene matches: 7. The CDR3 length is 14 residues. In DNA, the CDR3 is TGTGCCAGCCGAACCGGGGACAGGGGCTATGGCTACACCTTC. This encodes CASRTGDRGYGYTF.

The chain is built from TRBV6-6 and TRBJ2-2; 7 bases agree with TRBD1. The CDR3 length is 15 residues. Per germline, CDR1 MNHNY and CDR2 SVGAGI (reference sequence). V lost 8 bases to trimming and J lost 4 bases; unmatched junction nucleotides: 10. CDR3 sequence: CASQQGTVGTGELFF. CDR3 sequence (DNA): TGTGCCAGCCAACAGGGGACCGTAGGCACCGGGGAGCTGTTTTTT.

The V and J genes are TRBV27 and TRBJ1-5, with a weak D call TRBD1 (5 bases). The germline V and J ends were trimmed by 2 bases and 0 bases, with 11 bases remaining between them. There are 16 residues in the CDR3. In germline, CDR1 is MNHEY, CDR2 SMNVEV (reference sequence). The CDR3 protein is CASSLGTDYSNQPQHF. CDR3 nucleotide sequence: TGTGCCAGCAGTTTAGGGACGGACTATAGCAATCAGCCCCAGCATTTT.

The chain links TRBV5-8 to TRBJ2-7, with D possibly TRBD1 on 6 matching bases. Germline CDR1 reads SGHTS; CDR2 reads YDEGEE. The V and J ends lost 2 bases and 4 bases respectively, with 10 bases between them. The CDR3 contains 13 residues. In DNA, the CDR3 is TGTGCCAGCAGCTTTGCCAGGGGTTACGAGCAGTACTTC. Translation gives CASSFARGYEQYF.

This chain uses TRBV7-2 with TRBJ2-3; TRBD2 matches at 7 bases. The germline V gene has CDR1 SGHTA and CDR2 FQGNSA. This CDR3 region has 14 residues. Germline trimming cut 5 bases from V and 5 bases from J; bases unmatched to any gene: 7. The DNA for the CDR3 is TGTGCCAGCAGCAGCGGACTAGAAGGAGATACGCAGTATTTT. Amino acids: CASSSGLEGDTQYF.

This clone is a singleton in its sample. The J gene is TRBJ1-4, the V gene TRBV5-8, with D tentatively TRBD1 (5 bases). Germline CDR1 and CDR2: SGHTS and YDEGEE. Trimming cost V 4 bases and J 4 bases, with 14 bases left between them. There are 15 residues in the CDR3. The DNA for the CDR3 is TGTGCCAGCAGCATCCTGGGACGGATTAATGAAAAACTGTTTTTT. Translating gives CASSILGRINEKLFF.